These T cell receptor beta chains were read from a single sample in a study of PD-L1 blockade in urothelial cancer. Using immunoSEQ multiplex PCR, the repertoire was profiled, and TCRdb retains in-frame clones only, with some absent. Counted here are 65,000 to 80,000 clones, 84% occurring once; the ten biggest clones make up 4.7%. Source: PBMCs, taken around atezolizumab (anti-PD-L1) treatment. The source of these receptors is a man in his 70s with urothelial cancer. Each CDR3 is given with its conserved first and last residue. A D gene is named only where the DNA matches it firmly. The listing skips clone size in some rows; elsewhere it reads once, few, many or a size class.

v_gene	abundance	d_gene	j_gene	CDR3nt	CDR3aa
TRBV14	NA	TRBD2	TRBJ2-1	TGTGCCAGCAGCCGTAATCTAGCGGGAGCCTCCTCCTACAATGAGCAGTTCTTC	CASSRNLAGASSYNEQFF
TRBV5-1	NA	TRBD1	TRBJ1-1	TGCGCCAGCAGTTTAGACAGGGAAGTTTGGGACACTGAAGCTTTCTTT	CASSLDREVWDTEAFF
TRBV28	NA	NA	TRBJ2-7	TGTGCCTCCACAGTGGGGGGAAGCTCCTACGAGCAGTACTTC	CASTVGGSSYEQYF
TRBV29-1	NA	TRBD1	TRBJ1-2	TGCAGCGTTGTTTCAGGGGGCCTTTATGGCTACACCTTC	CSVVSGGLYGYTF
TRBV10-2	NA	TRBD2	TRBJ2-7	TGCGCCAGCAGTCTCTATATGGGCGGGAGGGCAACCTACGAGCAGTACTTC	CASSLYMGGRATYEQYF
TRBV7-2	NA	TRBD1	TRBJ2-1	TGTGCCAGCGCCGCGGGTTTGGGACAGGAGCAGTTCTTC	CASAAGLGQEQFF
TRBV18	NA	NA	TRBJ2-1	TGTGCCAGCTCGCACTCACTGCCGGGAGAGACCTACAATGAGCAGTTCTTC	CASSHSLPGETYNEQFF
TRBV27	NA	NA	TRBJ1-1	TGTGCCAGCAGTTTATACAGCCCAACTGAAGCTTTCTTT	CASSLYSPTEAFF
TRBV20-1	NA	NA	TRBJ1-1	TGCAGTGCTCTGGACAGCCCTGAAGCTTTCTTT	CSALDSPEAFF
TRBV6-5	NA	TRBD1	TRBJ2-3	TGTGCCAGCACACAGGGGTCATTGCGCACAGATACGCAGTATTTT	CASTQGSLRTDTQYF
TRBV6-5	NA	NA	TRBJ1-5	TGTGCCAGCAGTTACGACAATAGCAATCAGCCCCAGCATTTT	CASSYDNSNQPQHF
TRBV5-1	NA	TRBD2	TRBJ2-7	TGCGCCAGCAGCTTGGGGGTCGGACTAGCGGTGTACGAGCAGTACTTC	CASSLGVGLAVYEQYF
TRBV19	NA	NA	TRBJ2-1	TGTGCCAGTAGTATAGGACTAGGCGTTGATGAGCAGTTCTTC	CASSIGLGVDEQFF
TRBV2	once	TRBD1	TRBJ1-4	TGTGCCAGCAGTGAGGGACAGGCCCCTGAAAAACTGTTTTTT	CASSEGQAPEKLFF
TRBV14	NA	NA	TRBJ2-5	TGTGCCAGCAGCCAAGGGGCTAGCAGACTGGAGACCCAGTACTTC	CASSQGASRLETQYF
TRBV7-2	NA	TRBD2	TRBJ2-5	TGTGCCAGCAGCCGCGCTAGCGGGGTGGAGGAGACCCAGTACTTC	CASSRASGVEETQYF
TRBV11-2	NA	NA	TRBJ2-4	TGTGCCAGCAGCCGTGATTGGAGGGACATTCAGTACTTC	CASSRDWRDIQYF
TRBV6-1	NA	TRBD2	TRBJ2-3	TGTGCCAGCAGTCCACTTAGCGGGGGGGCAGATACGCAGTATTTT	CASSPLSGGADTQYF
TRBV6-1	NA	NA	TRBJ1-5	TGTGCCAGCAGTGAATACAACATCAATCAGCCCCAGCATTTT	CASSEYNINQPQHF
TRBV5-4	NA	TRBD1	TRBJ1-3	TGTGCCAGCAGGGGGGACAGAGCTACTGGAAACACCATATATTTT	CASRGDRATGNTIYF
TRBV5-4	NA	TRBD1	TRBJ2-7	TGTGCCAGCAGCTCGCAGAGGGACAGCACCTACGAGCAGTACTTC	CASSSQRDSTYEQYF